Each of the 18 T cell receptor beta chains below was sequenced from the same sample in a study of T cell changes during pregnancy in multiple sclerosis. Produced via immunoSEQ multiplex PCR; TCRdb's table is partial and in-frame only. The sample yields more than 55,000 clones, more than 90% seen once. Source: peripheral blood, taken in the third trimester of pregnancy. Receptors were obtained from a female donor with multiple sclerosis, enrolled in a pregnancy study.

The chain has TRBV30 and TRBJ2-3; TRBD2 agrees at 14 bases. V shed 4 bases and J 7 bases; nucleotides not matched to a gene: 10. There are 16 residues in the CDR3. The germline V gene has CDR1 GTSNPN and CDR2 SVGIG (reference sequence). This CDR3 reads CAWTFPGTSGRYTQYF. Written as DNA, the CDR3 is TGTGCCTGGACTTTTCCCGGGACTAGCGGGAGATATACGCAGTATTTT.

This sequence joins TRBV11-2 and TRBJ1-1, with 9 bases fitting TRBD1. Germline V gives CDR1 SGHAT, CDR2 FQNNGV. The CDR3 sequence is 15 residues long. V lost 5 bases to trimming and J lost 5 bases; unmatched junction nucleotides: 9. The CDR3 DNA is TGTGCCAGCAGCCTGGACAGGGGATCCCCAACTGAAGCTTTCTTT. This codes for CASSLDRGSPTEAFF.

This clone came up once. The V and J genes are TRBV19 and TRBJ1-3; D gene unclear. Germline assignment: CDR1 LNHDA and CDR2 SQIVND (reference sequence). This CDR3 region has 17 residues. V lost 1 base and J lost 4, with 17 bases in between. The CDR3 region has the DNA TGTGCCAGTAGTATAGCGGACGGACTTTTGGGCGGAAACACCATATATTTT. Its translation is CASSIADGLLGGNTIYF.

The chain joins TRBV4-2 to TRBJ2-6; D remains ambiguous. Germline loops: CDR1 LGHNA, CDR2 YNFKEQ. V lost 0 bases, J lost 0 bases, and 3 bases lay in between. The CDR3 consists of 15 residues. The CDR3 protein is CASSQDLSGANVLTF. CDR3 in DNA: TGTGCCAGCAGCCAAGATCTCTCTGGGGCCAACGTCCTGACTTTC.

The chain is built from TRBV5-4 and TRBJ2-2; possibly TRBD2 for D (6 bases). V lost 2 bases, J lost 0 bases, and 8 bases lay in between. Germline-derived CDR1 and CDR2 are SGHNT and YYREEE (reference sequence). CDR3 size: 15 residues. CDR3 sequence: CASSFGGTNTGELFF. The DNA for the CDR3 is TGTGCCAGCAGCTTTGGCGGGACGAACACCGGGGAGCTGTTTTTT.

V and J are TRBV6-6 and TRBJ2-7; 13 bases align to TRBD2. From germline, CDR1 is MNHNY and CDR2 SVGAGI (reference sequence). V lost 4 bases, J lost 6 bases, and 6 bases stayed unmatched. The CDR3 consists of 15 residues. The CDR3 sequence: CASSSMTSGRFEQYF. Written as DNA, the CDR3 is TGTGCCAGCAGTTCAATGACTAGCGGGAGGTTCGAGCAGTACTTC.

This chain joins TRBV9 and TRBJ2-1; TRBD2 agrees at 9 bases. The J segment lost 8 bases and the V segment lost 0 bases, leaving 9 bases of the junction unmatched. This CDR3 comprises 16 residues. Germline V lookup: CDR1 SGDLS, CDR2 YYNGEE. This chain's CDR3 is CASSVDASGMTYEQFF. The CDR3 DNA follows: TGTGCCAGCAGCGTAGATGCTAGCGGGATGACATATGAGCAGTTCTTC.

The chain couples TRBV7-2 to TRBJ2-7; possible D gene TRBD2, 5 bases. This CDR3 comprises 13 residues. The V end was cut by 6 bases, the J end by 2 bases, with 11 bases between. CDR1 is SGHTA and CDR2 is FQGNSA in the germline V gene. The CDR3 sequence is CASSSYGAYEQYF. The CDR3 region has the DNA TGTGCCAGCAGTTCGTACGGGGCCTACGAGCAGTACTTC.

J is TRBJ2-2 and V is TRBV11-2; 9 bases are a match to TRBD2. The J segment lost 3 bases and the V segment lost 8 bases, leaving 7 bases of the junction unmatched. Germline V gives CDR1 SGHAT, CDR2 FQNNGV. The CDR3 is 15 amino acids. CDR3: CASANLAGYTGELFF. The CDR3 bases are TGTGCCAGCGCGAATCTAGCGGGGTACACCGGGGAGCTGTTTTTT.

V is TRBV10-1 and J is TRBJ2-1; TRBD2 agrees at 9 bases. The junction had 9 bases not matched to a gene; V was cut back by 0 bases and J by 3 bases. The CDR3 has 18 residues. The germline V gene has CDR1 WNHNN and CDR2 SYGVQD (reference sequence). CDR3 nucleotide sequence: TGCGCCAGCAGTGAGTCGAATTTCCCTAGCGGGAACTACAATGAGCAGTTCTTC. Translation gives CASSESNFPSGNYNEQFF.

The chain uses TRBV6-5 and TRBJ2-3, with 8 bases matching TRBD1. Germline CDR1 MNHEY, CDR2 SVGAGI. CDR3 length: 15 residues. Trimming cost V 6 bases and J 5 bases; bases outside gene matches: 10. The CDR3 spells CASSYTGGRVDTQYF. As DNA, the CDR3 is TGTGCCAGCAGCTACACAGGGGGGCGGGTAGATACGCAGTATTTT.

The chain carries TRBV28 and TRBJ1-5, with D uncertain. CDR1 is MDHEN, CDR2 SYDVKM, per germline. CDR3 length: 14 amino acids. V was shortened by 3 bases and J by 3 bases, with 9 bases between the two germline ends. CDR3: CASSLAGYNQPQHF. CDR3 nucleotides: TGTGCCAGCAGTTTGGCGGGGTACAATCAGCCCCAGCATTTT. Filled out from reference TRBV28 and TRBJ1-5, the complete variable domain reads DVKVTQSSRYLVKRTGEKVFLECVQDMDHENMFWYRQDPGLGLRLIYFSYDVKMKEKGDIPEGYSVSREKKERFSLILESASTNQTSMYLCASSLAGYNQPQHFGDGTRLSIL.

J is TRBJ2-1 and V is TRBV19; D possibly corresponds to TRBD2 (6 bases). Germline CDR1 reads LNHDA; CDR2 reads SQIVND (reference sequence). Trimming stripped 5 bases from V and 2 bases from J, with 13 bases between. The CDR3 is made up of 15 amino acids. The CDR3 DNA reads TGTGCCAGTAGTGCCTACGGAGGGACCTACAATGAGCAGTTCTTC. Its translation is CASSAYGGTYNEQFF.

The chain couples TRBV2 to TRBJ2-7, with TRBD2 matching 7 bases. Trimming removed 3 bases from V and 7 bases from J; junction bases left unmatched: 6. Germline lookup yields CDR1 SNHLY and CDR2 FYNNEI. This CDR3 comprises 13 residues. Written as DNA, the CDR3 is TGTGCCAGCAGTGAGGGGGGGAGTTATGAGCAGTACTTC. Translated: CASSEGGSYEQYF.

The V and J genes are TRBV14 and TRBJ1-5, with D tentatively TRBD1 (5 bases). The V gene's germline CDR1 is SGHDN and CDR2 FVKESK. This CDR3 spans 15 amino acids. V lost 3 bases, J lost 0 bases, and 9 bases lay in between. The CDR3 region has the DNA TGTGCCAGCAGCCATAACAGGACTAGCAATCAGCCCCAGCATTTT. It is translated as CASSHNRTSNQPQHF.

This clone was seen more than once but under ten times. V is TRBV29-1 and J is TRBJ1-4, with TRBD1 as a possible D gene (5 bases). Between the trimmed V and J ends, which lost 4 bases and 7 bases, there was a span of 19 bases. Germline values: CDR1 SQVTM, CDR2 ANQGSEA. The CDR3 loop spans 15 amino acids. CDR3: CSVGQDYSQGEKLFF. As DNA, the CDR3 is TGCAGCGTTGGTCAGGACTATTCCCAGGGTGAAAAACTGTTTTTT. Full variable domain (outside the CDR3, taken from reference TRBV29-1 and TRBJ1-4): SAVISQKPSRDICQRGTSLTIQCQVDSQVTMMFWYRQQPGQSLTLIATANQGSEATYESGFVIDKFPISRPNLTFSTLTVSNMSPEDSSIYLCSVGQDYSQGEKLFFGSGTQLSVL.

Here the CDR3 reads CASSLGSATNEKLFF. The CDR3 coding sequence is TGTGCCAGCAGCTTAGGGTCAGCAACTAATGAAAAACTGTTTTTT. The genes are TRBV7-9 and TRBJ1-4; D is undetermined. CDR1 and CDR2 from the germline V gene are SEHNR and FQNEAQ (reference sequence). V dropped 1 base and J dropped 0 bases, with 6 bases sitting between them. The CDR3 has 15 amino acids.

The chain recombines TRBV19 with TRBJ2-1; 10 bases align to TRBD2. The germline gives CDR1 LNHDA, CDR2 SQIVND (reference sequence). This CDR3 has 18 residues. V was pared by 1 base and J by 8 bases, with 14 bases of the junction left unmatched. The CDR3 DNA follows: TGTGCCAGTAGTATAGTAAGTCGAGCGGGAGGGCCTCTGGATGAGCAGTTCTTC. It yields the protein CASSIVSRAGGPLDEQFF.